This entry lists 15 T cell receptor beta chains sequenced from one sample in a study of vaccination effects on CD4 cells after COVID-19. ViraFEST used viral peptide pools to expand antigen-specific CD4+ T cells before sequencing. Once cultured for approximately 10 days, the cells underwent separation to obtain CD4+ T cells. All study participants received two doses of BNT162b2 or mRNA-1273 vaccine. These receptors lack a known antigen. The method was immunoSEQ multiplex PCR; TCRdb's version includes in-frame clones alone and lacks a portion of them. Here the sample spans tens of thousands of clones, approximately 71% being singletons. The starting material was CD4+ T cells from PBMCs cultured with HCoV-NL63 spike peptides, obtained after COVID-19 vaccination. All receptors come from a human donor who received a COVID-19 vaccine.

This clone turned up a few times. The rearrangement joins TRBV4-1 to TRBJ1-5; D might be TRBD1 (6 bases). V lost 0 bases to trimming and J lost 7 bases, with 16 bases between them. The CDR3 sequence is 16 residues long. The germline gives CDR1 MGHRA, CDR2 YSYEKL. CDR3 loop: CASSQDPTGRWQPQHF. CDR3 sequence (DNA): TGCGCCAGCAGCCAAGATCCCACAGGGCGATGGCAGCCCCAGCATTTT.

Here the CDR3 reads CASSTGTTNEKLFF. CDR3 DNA: TGTGCCAGTAGTACAGGGACAACTAATGAAAAACTGTTTTTT. The chain is built from TRBV19 and TRBJ1-4, with D maybe TRBD1 (5 bases). Germline V gives CDR1 LNHDA, CDR2 SQIVND (reference sequence). Trimming took off 4 bases at V and 0 bases at J, with 6 bases between the two ends. This CDR3 contains 14 residues.

The V and J genes are TRBV4-1 and TRBJ1-5; maybe TRBD1 (6 bases). Trimming left V 1 base short and J 6 bases short, with 16 bases between. This CDR3 is 16 amino acids long. Looked up from germline, CDR1 is MGHRA and CDR2 is YSYEKL. The CDR3 coding sequence is TGCGCCAGCAGCCAAGTGGGGGCAGGGGCCCCTCAGCCCCAGCATTTT. This sequence encodes CASSQVGAGAPQPQHF.

The genes are TRBV6-2 or TRBV6-3 and TRBJ2-5; 16 bases are a match to TRBD2. The CDR3 covers 20 residues. The germline V gene encodes CDR1 MNHEY and CDR2 SVGEGT. With V trimmed by 6 bases and J by 5 bases, 18 bases remained unmatched. The CDR3 loop is CASSRPSVGLAGGRIETQYF. In nucleotides, the CDR3 is TGTGCCAGCAGCCGACCTTCGGTGGGACTAGCGGGAGGGAGGATTGAGACCCAGTACTTC.

In its sample, this clone was seen a few times. The gene calls are TRBV6-5 and TRBJ1-2; weak D call: TRBD1 (6 bases). Between the trimmed V and J ends, which lost 0 bases and 4 bases, there was a span of 12 bases. The germline V gene encodes CDR1 MNHEY and CDR2 SVGAGI. The CDR3 length is 15 residues. The DNA of the CDR3 is TGTGCCAGCAGTTACTCTTCCGGGGGCGCCTATGGCTACACCTTC. This sequence encodes CASSYSSGGAYGYTF.

The chain links TRBV23-1 to TRBJ2-7, with 7 bases aligning to TRBD1. TRBV23-1 is assigned to the ORF class and has an uncertain function. There are 14 residues in the CDR3. Trimming removed 8 bases from V and 1 base from J; junction bases left unmatched: 8. Written as DNA, the CDR3 is TGCGCCAGCCGATGGACAGGCCCGTCCTACGAGCAGTACTTC. Translated, it gives CASRWTGPSYEQYF.

The chain has TRBV9 and TRBJ2-5, with 9 bases lining up with TRBD2. Germline assignment: CDR1 SGDLS and CDR2 YYNGEE. This CDR3 contains 15 residues. The J segment lost 3 bases and the V segment lost 4 bases, leaving 7 bases of the junction unmatched. The chain's CDR3 is CASSWSASGKETQYF. The CDR3 bases are TGTGCCAGCAGCTGGTCGGCTAGCGGGAAAGAGACCCAGTACTTC.

The chain uses TRBV11-2 and TRBJ1-4; tentatively, D is TRBD1 (6 bases). The CDR3 has 13 amino acids. Germline V gene lookup returns CDR1 SGHAT and CDR2 FQNNGV. The germline V and J ends were trimmed by 1 base and 7 bases, with 7 bases remaining between them. The CDR3: CASSLGTAEKLFF. CDR3 DNA: TGTGCCAGCAGCTTAGGGACAGCTGAAAAACTGTTTTTT.

The sample holds one count of this clone. The V and J genes are TRBV20-1 and TRBJ2-5; D is uncertain. The length of the CDR3 is 10 residues. Germline V gives CDR1 DFQATT, CDR2 SNEGSKA (reference sequence). V lost 4 bases to trimming and J lost 5 bases, with 5 bases between them. The CDR3 is CSATGETQYF. The DNA for the CDR3 is TGCAGTGCTACCGGGGAGACCCAGTACTTC.

V gene TRBV6-5 combines with J gene TRBJ2-7, with D perhaps TRBD2 (6 bases). The length of the CDR3 is 14 residues. Germline assignment: CDR1 MNHEY and CDR2 SVGAGI. V was trimmed by 2 bases and J by 3 bases, leaving 11 bases between them. CDR3 sequence (DNA): TGTGCCAGCAGTTACCGGGGGATAGGCTACGAGCAGTACTTC. Translated: CASSYRGIGYEQYF.

The chain couples TRBV18 to TRBJ1-1; TRBD1 aligns across 8 bases. J was trimmed by 0 bases and V by 4 bases; bases with no gene match: 7. The CDR3 extends over 16 amino acids. Looked up from germline, CDR1 is KGHSH and CDR2 is LQKENI. CDR3 bases: TGTGCCAGCTCACTGAAGGGACAGGAGATGAACACTGAAGCTTTCTTT. Protein sequence: CASSLKGQEMNTEAFF.

The chain is built from TRBV15 and TRBJ2-1; 10 positions agree with TRBD2. Trimming at V came to 2 bases and at J to 8 bases, leaving 6 bases not matched to a gene. The CDR3 length is 15 residues. Per germline, CDR1 LNHNV and CDR2 YYDKDF (reference sequence). CDR3 DNA: TGTGCCACCAGCAGAACGCTAGCGGGAGACGATGAGCAGTTCTTC. This gives the protein CATSRTLAGDDEQFF.

This chain connects TRBV25-1 to TRBJ2-1, with 10 bases matching TRBD2. The V gene's germline CDR1 is MGHDK and CDR2 SYGVNS. This CDR3 contains 16 residues. Trimming cost V 6 bases and J 5 bases; bases outside gene matches: 10. This CDR3 reads CASSPRLAGADNEQFF. The CDR3, as DNA: TGTGCCAGCAGCCCAAGGCTAGCGGGAGCGGACAATGAGCAGTTCTTC.

This chain links TRBV12-5 with TRBJ2-5, with TRBD1 identical over 8 bases. CDR1 and CDR2 from the germline V gene are LGHNT and FRNRAP. Trimming removed 0 bases from V and 7 bases from J; junction bases left unmatched: 10. CDR3 length: 16 residues. Here the CDR3 reads CASGLVIQGALATQYF. Written as DNA, the CDR3 is TGTGCTAGTGGTTTGGTTATTCAGGGGGCATTGGCGACCCAGTACTTC. Looking up the rest from reference TRBV12-5 and TRBJ2-5 gives the full variable domain: DARVTQTPRHKVTEMGQEVTMRCQPILGHNTVFWYRQTMMQGLELLAYFRNRAPLDDSGMPKDRFSAEMPDATLATLKIQPSEPRDSAVYFCASGLVIQGALATQYFGPGTRLLVL.

This clone was counted a few times. The chain joins TRBV19 to TRBJ1-2; TRBD1 aligns across 10 bases. This CDR3 region has 14 residues. The trim removed 5 bases at V and 4 bases at J, leaving 4 bases unmatched. Germline V gene sequence: CDR1 LNHDA, CDR2 SQIVND (reference sequence). This CDR3 reads CASSGDRGLYGYTF. Here the CDR3 DNA reads TGTGCCAGTAGTGGGGACAGGGGACTCTATGGCTACACCTTC.